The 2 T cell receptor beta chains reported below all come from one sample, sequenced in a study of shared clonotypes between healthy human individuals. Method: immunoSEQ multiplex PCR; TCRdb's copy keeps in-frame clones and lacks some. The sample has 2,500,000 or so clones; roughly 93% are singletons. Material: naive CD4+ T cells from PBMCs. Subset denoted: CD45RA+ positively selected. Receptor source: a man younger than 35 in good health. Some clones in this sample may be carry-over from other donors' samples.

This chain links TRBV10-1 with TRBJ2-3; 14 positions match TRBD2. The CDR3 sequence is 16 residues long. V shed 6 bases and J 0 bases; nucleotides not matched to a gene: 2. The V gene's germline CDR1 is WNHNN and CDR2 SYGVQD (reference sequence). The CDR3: CASSGLAGGSTDTQYF. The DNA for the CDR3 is TGCGCCAGCAGCGGACTAGCGGGAGGTAGCACAGATACGCAGTATTTT.

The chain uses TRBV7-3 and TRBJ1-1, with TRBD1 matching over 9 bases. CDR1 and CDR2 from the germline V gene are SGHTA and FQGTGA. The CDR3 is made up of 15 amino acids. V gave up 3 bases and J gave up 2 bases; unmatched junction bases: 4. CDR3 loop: CASSFGTGSNTEAFF. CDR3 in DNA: TGTGCCAGCAGCTTCGGGACAGGGTCCAACACTGAAGCTTTCTTT.